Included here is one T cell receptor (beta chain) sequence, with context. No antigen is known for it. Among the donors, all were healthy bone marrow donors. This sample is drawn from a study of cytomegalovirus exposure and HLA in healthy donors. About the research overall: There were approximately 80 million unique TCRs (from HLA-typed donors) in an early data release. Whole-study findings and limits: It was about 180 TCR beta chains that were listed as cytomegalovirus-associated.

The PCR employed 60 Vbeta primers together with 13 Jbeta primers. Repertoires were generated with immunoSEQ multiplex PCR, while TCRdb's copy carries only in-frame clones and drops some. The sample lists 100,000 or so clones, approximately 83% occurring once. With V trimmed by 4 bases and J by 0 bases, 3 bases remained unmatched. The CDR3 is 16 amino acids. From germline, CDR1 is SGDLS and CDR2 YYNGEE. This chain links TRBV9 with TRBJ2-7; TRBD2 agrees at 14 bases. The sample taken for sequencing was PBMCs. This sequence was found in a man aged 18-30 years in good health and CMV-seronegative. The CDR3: CASSLGLAGASYEQYF. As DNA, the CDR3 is TGTGCCAGCAGCTTGGGACTAGCGGGAGCCTCCTACGAGCAGTACTTC.